Given below is one TCR beta chain in context. Its cognate antigen has yet to be identified. Nothing much larger sits one base from this clone, and base qualities are not available. The immunoSEQ Assay, a bias-controlled multiplex PCR, was used to amplify TCRbeta CDR3 regions from genomic DNA. Under the source paper's analysis protocol: The number of nucleated cells in each sample was estimated from the amplification of reference gene primers within the assay. To quantify the absolute abundance of each unique TCRbeta CDR3 rearrangement, sequence reads were collapsed and filtered. For each sample, productive Simpson clonality was calculated by taking the square root of Simpson's diversity index across productive rearrangements. The source is immuneACCESS, and TCRdb retained only in-frame sequences with V and J called. Part of the clones is not carried over; for the studies checked, unresolved V genes explain less than half of this, and the remainder is unexplained. D and trimming come from the DNA, and the V and J calls and clone size come from that table. The sample data list some 99,000 clones, and about 90% of these were observed just once. About 4.2% of the sample rests with the top ten.

The data were taken from a study of blood T cell repertoires in COVID-19 (dated by TCRdb to the early 2020s). At the level of the whole study: Samples covering the acute and convalescent phases of COVID-19 were provided by collaborators in the United States, Italy and Spain. The prospective study material was composed of cDNA or gDNA derived from T cells, B-cell-depleted T cells, or PBMCs. Where HLA class I and class II types were available, the types were taken from metadata supplied by the sample provider, not from assay-based typing. The repertoires were released in a freely available public database meant as a resource for research on the immune response to SARS-CoV-2. Nearly every sample came with metadata listing a de-identified subject ID, COVID-19 status, age in years and sex. Samples came from the ongoing ImmuneRACE study (first 160 participants) plus 1,254 subjects from 6 global collaborators. Deeply sampled blood TCRbeta repertoires from subjects exposed to, actively infected with, or recovered from COVID-19 were included in the dataset.

Collaborating institutions collected whole blood in K2EDTA tubes following their own protocols. Collaborator samples were shipped for TCRbeta analysis as frozen whole blood, isolated PBMCs, or DNA extracted from either sample type. Here is what the overall study found, with its caveats: Clinical and demographic metadata were provided uncurated, with the amount varying by source and participant.

CDR1 and CDR2, per the germline V gene (reference sequence), are SGHNT and YYREEE. The CDR3 runs 15 residues from the cysteine to the phenylalanine. The sequence is cut down to CDR3 DNA, 45 bases in frame from base 1. At the junction V is shortened by 4 bases and J by 1 base; bases outside the gene matches: 5. The chain links TRBV5-4 with TRBJ1-1; 9 middle bases align to TRBD1. This sequence originates from a man between 70 and 80 years old with acute or convalescent COVID-19. The sequenced sample was peripheral blood. The CDR3 protein is CASSGPGQGNTEAFF. The sequence in DNA is TGTGCCAGCAGCGGGCCGGGACAGGGGAACACTGAAGCTTTCTTT.